Listed here are 31 T cell receptor beta chains from one sample, sequenced in a study of metastatic and nonmetastatic thyroid tumors (dated by TCRdb to the early 2020s). Libraries were prepared through PCR. The sample was run on an Illumina HiSeq 4000. TCRdb took the public reads, trimmed them with fastp at Q25, ran MiXCR for clone calling and kept in-frame beta chains. Here the sample has 12,000 or so clones; over 25% occur a single time. Approximately 9.4% of the sample is held by the ten biggest clonotypes. No treatment had been received by any patient before thyroid surgery. Source material: tumor tissue. The source of these receptors is a female donor with papillary thyroid cancer or a benign thyroid nodule (not recorded which). Some clones in this sample may be carry-over from other donors' samples.

The DNA for the CDR3 is TGCGCCAGCAGCTTGGAACTAGCAGGGAGCGAGCAGTACTTC. Its translation is CASSLELAGSEQYF. This chain links TRBV5-1 with TRBJ2-7, with a possible D match to TRBD2 (6 bases). The CDR3 loop spans 14 amino acids. Trimming cost V 0 bases and J 6 bases, with 13 bases left between them. Germline V gene sequence: CDR1 SGHRS, CDR2 YFSETQ.

This clone was seen just once. The chain has TRBV20-1 and TRBJ2-7; no firm D call. Trimming stripped 3 bases from V and 7 bases from J, with 7 bases between. This CDR3 is built from 10 residues. CDR1 DFQATT and CDR2 SNEGSKA come from the germline V gene (reference sequence). CDR3 nucleotide sequence: TGCAGTGCTAGGGGATCGGAGCAGTACTTC. It encodes CSARGSEQYF.

This clone occurred many times. The V and J genes are TRBV6-1 and TRBJ2-2; 7 bases are a match to TRBD1. The CDR3 is 16 amino acids. V lost 7 bases and J lost 5; bases outside the gene matches: 13. Germline CDR1 reads MNHNS; CDR2 reads SASEGT. The CDR3: CASTPLQGRKTGELFF. The DNA of the CDR3 is TGTGCCAGCACCCCACTACAGGGGAGAAAGACCGGGGAGCTGTTTTTT.

The chain is built from TRBV19 and TRBJ1-5, with a weak D call TRBD1 (6 bases). The germline CDR1 and CDR2 sequences are LNHDA and SQIVND (reference sequence). V lost 4 bases to trimming and J lost 6 bases, with 10 bases between them. The CDR3 runs to 13 residues. This CDR3 reads CASSNRESQPQHF. CDR3 nucleotides: TGTGCCAGTAGTAACAGGGAGAGTCAGCCCCAGCATTTT.

This clone was detected only a few times. V and J are TRBV6-1 and TRBJ2-6; perhaps TRBD2 as D (5 bases). V was shortened by 5 bases and J by 0 bases, with 8 bases between the two germline ends. The CDR3 is 15 residues long. Germline V gene data show CDR1 as MNHNS and CDR2 as SASEGT. The CDR3 spells CASSPGFSGANVLTF. The CDR3 DNA follows: TGTGCCAGCAGTCCGGGGTTCTCTGGGGCCAACGTCCTGACTTTC.

This clone occurred a few times. This chain uses TRBV6-1 with TRBJ2-7, with TRBD2 matching over 11 bases. This CDR3 comprises 15 residues. Per the germline V gene, CDR1 is MNHNS and CDR2 is SASEGT. The trim removed 4 bases at V and 2 bases at J, leaving 4 bases unmatched. CDR3 coding DNA: TGTGCCAGCAGTGTAACTAGCGGGGGAACCTACGAGCAGTACTTC. Protein sequence: CASSVTSGGTYEQYF.

The chain combines TRBV5-1 with TRBJ2-1; a weak D match, TRBD2 (7 bases). CDR3 length: 14 residues. Trimming stripped 3 bases from V and 9 bases from J, with 16 bases between. Germline values: CDR1 SGHRS, CDR2 YFSETQ. CDR3 loop: CASSWGREWGEQFF. For the CDR3, the DNA is TGCGCCAGCAGCTGGGGGCGGGAGTGGGGTGAGCAGTTCTTC.

The chain combines TRBV14 with TRBJ2-7; D might be TRBD1 (5 bases). V was clipped by 1 base and J by 5 bases, with 24 bases between them. This CDR3 is 18 amino acids long. The germline CDR1 and CDR2 sequences are SGHDN and FVKESK. The CDR3 DNA sequence: TGTGCCAGCAGCCAAGTGATAAGGGGTATTCCTCTGCCCCACGAGCAGTACTTC. Amino acids: CASSQVIRGIPLPHEQYF.

This rearrangement joins TRBV6-2 or TRBV6-3 to TRBJ1-5, with 7 nucleotides matching TRBD1. Trimming took 7 bases from V and 7 from J; bases not matched to a gene: 10. The CDR3 covers 14 residues. Germline V gene lookup returns CDR1 MNHEY and CDR2 SVGEGT. This CDR3 reads CASTGTGEPQPQHF. The CDR3 coding sequence is TGTGCCAGCACCGGAACAGGGGAACCCCAGCCCCAGCATTTT.

The rearrangement links TRBV3-1 to TRBJ2-7; possibly TRBD2 for D (5 bases). The V and J ends lost 0 bases and 0 bases respectively, with 12 bases between them. Looked up from germline, CDR1 is LGHDT and CDR2 is YNNKEL (reference sequence). The CDR3 has 16 residues. The CDR3 sequence is CASSQDLGSVSYEQYF. As DNA, the CDR3 is TGTGCCAGCAGCCAAGATCTGGGTAGCGTCTCCTACGAGCAGTACTTC.

By frequency in the sample, this clone is medium-sized. The chain has TRBV20-1 and TRBJ2-7; TRBD2 aligns across 11 bases. The V gene end was trimmed by 3 bases and the J gene end by 4 bases; junction bases not matched to a gene: 11. The CDR3 is 16 residues long. Germline V gives CDR1 DFQATT, CDR2 SNEGSKA (reference sequence). The DNA for the CDR3 is TGCAGTGCTAGGCCTTCGACTAGCGGGATTGTTTACGAGCAGTACTTC. It codes for CSARPSTSGIVYEQYF.

This chain connects TRBV6-1 to TRBJ2-7; tentatively, D is TRBD2 (6 bases). This CDR3 is built from 13 residues. CDR1 and CDR2 from the germline V gene are MNHNS and SASEGT. V gave up 8 bases and J gave up 6 bases, with 17 bases separating them. The CDR3 DNA sequence: TGTGCCAGCGTCAGGCAGGCCGGGGGCGAGCAGTACTTC. Its protein is CASVRQAGGEQYF.

The chain recombines TRBV2 with TRBJ2-2, with D uncertain. Germline V gene lookup returns CDR1 SNHLY and CDR2 FYNNEI. This CDR3 is 14 amino acids long. V lost 3 bases, J lost 5 bases, and 10 bases lay in between. The CDR3 bases are TGTGCCAGCAGTGAGAATAAGGCGACCGGGGAGCTGTTTTTT. Amino acids: CASSENKATGELFF.

CDR3 in amino acids: CASSLGQMNTEAFF. The CDR3 bases are TGTGCCAGCAGCTTGGGACAGATGAACACTGAAGCTTTCTTT. The chain joins TRBV11-3 to TRBJ1-1; 7 bases map to TRBD1. V shed 3 bases, J shed 0 bases, and the junction held 1 base outside the gene matches. Germline CDR1 and CDR2: SGHNT and YENEEA. The CDR3 totals 14 residues.

The chain uses TRBV15 and TRBJ2-2; D not resolved. CDR1 is LNHNV and CDR2 is YYDKDF in the germline V gene (reference sequence). Trimming removed 7 bases from V and 0 bases from J, with 6 bases in between. The CDR3 runs to 13 residues. CDR3 sequence reads: CATTETNTGELFF. CDR3 DNA: TGTGCCACCACTGAGACGAACACCGGGGAGCTGTTTTTT.

This clone is medium-sized within its sample. The rearrangement uses TRBV6-1 and TRBJ1-5, with 7 bases lining up with TRBD1. The CDR3 is 13 residues long. V shed 10 bases, J shed 3 bases, and the junction held 6 bases outside the gene matches. Germline V lookup: CDR1 MNHNS, CDR2 SASEGT. CDR3 bases: TGTGCCACGGAAGGACAGGCCAATCAGCCCCAGCATTTT. Residues: CATEGQANQPQHF.

This clone turned up a few times. The CDR3 is CASSAGQGGIQYF. The CDR3 DNA reads TGTGCCAGCAGTGCCGGACAGGGAGGCATTCAGTACTTC. The chain couples TRBV6-1 to TRBJ2-4; 8 bases match TRBD1. This CDR3 has 13 amino acids. Germline CDR1 is MNHNS and CDR2 is SASEGT. V dropped 4 bases and J dropped 9; count of bases not matched to a gene: 5.

This rearrangement joins TRBV5-1 to TRBJ2-7, with D perhaps matching TRBD2 (6 bases). Germline-derived CDR1 and CDR2 are SGHRS and YFSETQ. The CDR3 totals 15 residues. Trimming took off 3 bases at V and 6 bases at J, with 19 bases between the two ends. The CDR3 loop reads CASSSTGTWGSEQYF. CDR3 DNA: TGCGCCAGCAGCTCCACCGGGACTTGGGGTTCCGAGCAGTACTTC.

By share, this clone ranks as medium-sized. The DNA for the CDR3 is TGTGCCAGCAGGACCGGGACAGTTACCTACGAGCAGTACTTC. This sequence encodes CASRTGTVTYEQYF. This chain links TRBV28 with TRBJ2-7, with 7 bases matching TRBD1. The germline CDR1 and CDR2 sequences are MDHEN and SYDVKM. After removal of 6 bases from V and 2 bases from J, the junction contained 7 bases not matched to a gene. The CDR3 has 14 amino acids.

The gene calls are TRBV20-1 and TRBJ2-3; tentatively, D is TRBD1 (5 bases). The CDR3 spans 14 residues. Germline CDR1 is DFQATT and CDR2 is SNEGSKA (reference sequence). Trimming cost V 7 bases and J 5 bases, with 19 bases left between them. The CDR3 nucleotides are TGCAGTGTTCGCGACTCAGGGTGGGGAGATACGCAGTATTTT. Residues: CSVRDSGWGDTQYF.

By proportion, this clone is medium-sized. The chain has TRBV10-3 and TRBJ1-2, with D maybe TRBD1 (6 bases). Germline V CDR1 and CDR2: ENHRY, SYGVKD. Trimming removed 3 bases from V and 4 bases from J, with 18 bases in between. CDR3 length equals 16 residues. The chain's CDR3 is CAISERQGQLGYGYTF. The CDR3 bases are TGTGCCATCAGTGAACGTCAGGGGCAGCTCGGCTATGGCTACACCTTC.

Only a few counts were recorded for this clone. V is TRBV15 and J is TRBJ2-5; D remains unclear. CDR3 length: 13 amino acids. Trimming left V 2 bases short and J 0 bases short, with 4 bases between. Germline V gene sequence: CDR1 LNHNV, CDR2 YYDKDF (reference sequence). The CDR3, as DNA: TGTGCCACCAGCAGACAGAACCAAGAGACCCAGTACTTC. Translation gives CATSRQNQETQYF. The full variable domain, its missing parts supplied by reference TRBV15 and TRBJ2-5, is DAMVIQNPRYQVTQFGKPVTLSCSQTLNHNVMYWYQQKSSQAPKLLFHYYDKDFNNEADTPDNFQSRRPNTSFCFLDIRSPGLGDTAMYLCATSRQNQETQYFGPGTRLLVL.

J is TRBJ2-3 and V is TRBV6-1; D uncertain. The CDR3 has 13 amino acids. Per the germline V gene, CDR1 is MNHNS and CDR2 is SASEGT. Between the trimmed V and J ends, which lost 3 bases and 7 bases, there was a span of 11 bases. This chain's CDR3 is CASSDVGANTQYF. In DNA form, the CDR3 reads TGTGCCAGCAGTGATGTTGGCGCCAATACGCAGTATTTT.

This chain links TRBV2 with TRBJ2-7; TRBD1 might be the D (6 bases). V was shortened by 3 bases and J by 6 bases, with 15 bases between the two germline ends. CDR3 length: 14 residues. The V gene's germline CDR1 is SNHLY and CDR2 FYNNEI. CDR3 sequence: CASSEGRGQGEQYF. Here the CDR3 DNA reads TGTGCCAGCAGTGAGGGCAGGGGCCAAGGCGAGCAGTACTTC.

The rearrangement uses TRBV2 and TRBJ1-5; no clear D gene. Trimming pared 5 bases from V and 3 bases from J, leaving 8 bases between. The CDR3 is 13 amino acids. Germline V CDR1 and CDR2: SNHLY, FYNNEI. CDR3 sequence reads: CASSRQANQPQHF. The CDR3 DNA reads TGTGCCAGCAGTAGGCAGGCCAATCAGCCCCAGCATTTT.

This clone showed up just a few times. The genes are TRBV12-3 or TRBV12-4 and TRBJ2-3; 10 nucleotides align to TRBD1. CDR3 length: 15 residues. The trim removed 6 bases at V and 2 bases at J, leaving 5 bases unmatched. The CDR3 spells CASRGQGTVTDTQYF. The DNA for the CDR3 is TGTGCCAGCAGGGGACAGGGGACGGTCACAGATACGCAGTATTTT.

This clone was detected a few times. The CDR3 nucleotides read TGTGCCAGCAGGGGGGACAGGGGGGGCTATGGCTACACCTTC. Its translation: CASRGDRGGYGYTF. The chain links TRBV6-1 to TRBJ1-2; TRBD1 matches at 11 bases. The germline V gene has CDR1 MNHNS and CDR2 SASEGT. V shed 6 bases, J shed 4 bases, and the junction held 4 bases outside the gene matches. CDR3 length: 14 amino acids.

As for this clone: Other DNA variants within this sample encode the same CDR3. This chain links TRBV11-3 with TRBJ2-2; D may correspond to TRBD1 or TRBD2 (5 bases each). The CDR3 extends over 14 amino acids. CDR1 is SGHNT and CDR2 is YENEEA in the germline V gene. V lost 5 bases and J 7 bases, leaving 14 bases between the germline ends. The CDR3: CASSLRGANGELFF. In nucleotides, the CDR3 is TGTGCCAGCAGCCTCCGGGGCGCGAACGGGGAGCTGTTTTTT.

This clone was observed a few times. V and J are TRBV6-2 or TRBV6-3 and TRBJ1-3; D uncertain. V gave up 2 bases and J gave up 0 bases, with 8 bases separating them. CDR3 length: 15 residues. Germline lookup yields CDR1 MNHEY and CDR2 SVGEGT. The CDR3 DNA follows: TGTGCCAGCAGTTACGCCTGGAGCTCTGGAAACACCATATATTTT. Its translation: CASSYAWSSGNTIYF.

The chain is built from TRBV4-2 and TRBJ1-3; D unclear. There are 17 residues in the CDR3. V lost 0 bases and J 1 base, leaving 13 bases between the germline ends. CDR1 and CDR2 (germline): LGHNA, YNFKEQ. The CDR3 DNA follows: TGTGCCAGCAGCCAAGATATATCTCTCGGGTCTGGAAACACCATATATTTT. Translation: CASSQDISLGSGNTIYF.

In its sample, this clone ranks as medium-sized. The V and J genes are TRBV27 and TRBJ2-1, with D possibly TRBD2 on 5 matching bases. Deletions cut 0 bases from V and 3 bases from J, with 12 bases between. The germline V gene has CDR1 MNHEY and CDR2 SMNVEV (reference sequence). The CDR3 has 16 residues. CDR3 DNA sequence: TGTGCCAGCAGTTTATCGTCGGGGTTGGACTACAATGAGCAGTTCTTC. Residues: CASSLSSGLDYNEQFF.